Below, one T cell receptor (beta chain) is given with its context. The antigen is not known. This CDR3 comprises 16 residues. CDR1 and CDR2 (germline): SGHTA, FQGNSA. Trimming removed 4 bases from V and 3 bases from J; junction bases left unmatched: 8. This sample is part of a study of cytomegalovirus exposure and HLA in healthy donors. Primers for the PCR totalled 60 Vbeta and 13 Jbeta. Sequencing used immunoSEQ multiplex PCR; TCRdb keeps in-frame clones, though not all of them. This table has over 150,000 clones, more than 60% appearing once. Study-level points and caveats: The study assumed roughly uniform donor sequencing depth for presence/absence analyses.

This receptor was obtained from a male donor in good health and CMV-seronegative. The chain couples TRBV7-2 to TRBJ2-7, with 11 positions matching TRBD1. The sequencing input was PBMCs. CDR3 sequence: CASSSRTGGLIYEQYF. The CDR3 nucleotides are TGTGCCAGCAGCTCCCGGACAGGGGGCCTCATCTACGAGCAGTACTTC.